The rows below give T cell receptor beta chains drawn from one sample of a study of beta chain features in type 1 diabetes. Measured with immunoSEQ multiplex PCR; TCRdb has only the in-frame clones, and not every one. Seen here are about 320,000 clones, about 15% observed once, and the top ten hold approximately 7%. Sequenced: central memory CD4+ T cells from blood. These receptors originate from a man aged 30 to 39 in good health. Each CDR3 is given with its conserved first and last residue. A D gene is named only where the DNA matches it firmly. Size values are once, few and many counts, or a class for expanded clones, and some rows have none.

clone_size | j_call | v_call | d_call | cdr3_nt | cdr3_aa
. | TRBJ1-6 | TRBV7-3 | . | TGTGCCAGCAGCTTCGGGGGCTCCTATAATTCACCCCTCCACTTT | CASSFGGSYNSPLHF
few | TRBJ1-2 | TRBV18 | TRBD1 | TGTGCCAGCTCACGGGACAGGGAGGCTAACTATGGCTACACCTTC | CASSRDREANYGYTF
. | TRBJ1-3 | TRBV6-6 | . | TGTGCCAGCAGCCCGACAATCAGCTCTGGAAACACCATATATTTT | CASSPTISSGNTIYF
few | TRBJ2-5 | TRBV7-3 | . | TGTGCCAGCAGCTTAGTAGGGACACGAGAGACCCAGTACTTC | CASSLVGTRETQYF
few | TRBJ1-2 | TRBV29-1 | . | TGCAGCGTTGAAAGGTCCGGGCCCGGCTACACCTTC | CSVERSGPGYTF
. | TRBJ2-2 | TRBV7-2 | . | TGTGCCAGCAGCTCGGCCTTAACCGGGGAGCTGTTTTTT | CASSSALTGELFF
. | TRBJ2-3 | TRBV9 | TRBD2 | TGTGCCAGCAGCGCCTCAAGCGGGGGGGCATTAACCGATACGCAGTATTTT | CASSASSGGALTDTQYF
. | TRBJ1-2 | TRBV6-1 | TRBD1 | TGTGCCAGCAGGGAAAGGACAGGAGCTGGCTACACCTTC | CASRERTGAGYTF
many | TRBJ2-1 | TRBV25-1 | . | TGTGCCAGCAGTCCCTTGAGTGAGCAGTTCTTC | CASSPLSEQFF
. | TRBJ1-6 | TRBV6-6 | TRBD1 | TGTGCCAGCAGCCTTGACAGGGCTAATTCACCCCTCCACTTT | CASSLDRANSPLHF
few | TRBJ2-5 | TRBV10-3 | . | TGTGCCATCAGTGTTAACGTAAAAGAGACCCAGTACTTC | CAISVNVKETQYF
once | TRBJ2-5 | TRBV5-4 | TRBD2 | TGTGCCAGCAGCTTAGGATTTAGCGGGGGATACCAAGAGACCCAGTACTTC | CASSLGFSGGYQETQYF
. | TRBJ2-1 | TRBV5-4 | TRBD2 | TGTGCCAGCAGCTTCGGTCTAGCGGACTCCTACAATGAGCAGTTCTTC | CASSFGLADSYNEQFF
few | TRBJ2-1 | TRBV5-1 | TRBD2 | TGCGCCAGCAGCTTGAGCGGGGTCTCCTACAATGAGCAGTTCTTC | CASSLSGVSYNEQFF
. | TRBJ1-6 | TRBV5-1 | . | TGCGCCAGCAGCTTGGGGCCCCAAGGGGATAATTCACCCCTCCACTTT | CASSLGPQGDNSPLHF
few | TRBJ1-5 | TRBV7-2 | TRBD1 | TGTGCCAGCAGCCCCGGGACAGGGGAAAGGCAGCCCCAGCATTTT | CASSPGTGERQPQHF
. | TRBJ1-1 | TRBV7-8 | TRBD1 | TGTGCCAGCAGCTTAGTGACAGGGGGCACTGAAGCTTTCTTT | CASSLVTGGTEAFF
. | TRBJ2-2 | TRBV11-2 | TRBD1 | TGTGCCAGCAGCTTAGGAATTCCCGGGACAGGGACTACCGGGGAGCTGTTTTTT | CASSLGIPGTGTTGELFF
. | TRBJ2-1 | TRBV7-8 | . | TGTGCCAGCAGCTTGACGGGCACGCCCGCCTACAATGAGCAGTTCTTC | CASSLTGTPAYNEQFF
. | TRBJ2-5 | TRBV7-9 | TRBD1 | TGTGCCAGCAGGTTTCTCGAGACAGGGCGACAGACCCAGTACTTC | CASRFLETGRQTQYF
many | TRBJ2-7 | TRBV11-2 | TRBD1 | TGTGCCAGCAGCTTTATGTTATCTAGACAGGGAGTTCCCGAGCAGTACTTC | CASSFMLSRQGVPEQYF
few | TRBJ2-1 | TRBV6-5 | . | TGTGCCAGCAGTTTTAGGCGGGCTTTCTACGACAATGAGCAGTTCTTC | CASSFRRAFYDNEQFF
. | TRBJ2-1 | TRBV5-1 | . | TGCGCCAGCAGCTTGGGACAGTCCAATGAGCAGTTCTTC | CASSLGQSNEQFF
. | TRBJ1-1 | TRBV11-3 | . | TGTGCCAGCAGCGGGCAGATGAACACTGAAGCTTTCTTT | CASSGQMNTEAFF
. | TRBJ1-5 | TRBV4-2 | . | TGTGCCAGCAGCCAAGAAAAGGGGAGATATCAGCCCCAGCATTTT | CASSQEKGRYQPQHF
few | TRBJ2-7 | TRBV5-6 | . | TGTGCCAGCAGCTTAGAGACAGAGCAGTACTTC | CASSLETEQYF
. | TRBJ2-5 | TRBV5-1 | TRBD2 | TGCGCCAGCAGCGATGGGACTAGCGGACCCAGTCAGACCCAGTACTTC | CASSDGTSGPSQTQYF
many | TRBJ2-7 | TRBV5-1 | . | TGCGCCAGCAGCCATGGCCCCGTGGGGGGCTCCTACGAGCAGTACTTC | CASSHGPVGGSYEQYF
. | TRBJ2-2 | TRBV7-8 | . | TGTGCCAGCAGCTTAGCGTCCCAGTCCGGGGAGCTGTTTTTT | CASSLASQSGELFF
. | TRBJ2-2 | TRBV5-4 | . | TGTGCCAGCAAGGAGGACAAGAACACCGGGGAGCTGTTTTTT | CASKEDKNTGELFF
. | TRBJ1-6 | TRBV7-2 | . | TGTGCCAGCAGCTTAGGAAGGGGAAGGTCCTATAATTCACCCCTCCACTTT | CASSLGRGRSYNSPLHF
. | TRBJ2-3 | TRBV7-2 | TRBD2 | TGTGCCAGCAGCTTACTAGCGGGAGGGCCGAGTCAGTCGGATACGCAGTATTTT | CASSLLAGGPSQSDTQYF
. | TRBJ2-5 | TRBV14 | TRBD2 | TGTGCCAGCAGCCAGCGACTAGCGGGGGGCCAAGAGACCCAGTACTTC | CASSQRLAGGQETQYF
few | TRBJ2-1 | TRBV6-4 | TRBD2 | TGTGCCAGCAGTGACGGGACTAGCGGGAGGGGTGATGAGCAGTTCTTC | CASSDGTSGRGDEQFF
few | TRBJ1-3 | TRBV15 | TRBD1 | TGTGCCACCAGCAGGGACAGGGGAACTGGAAACACCATATATTTT | CATSRDRGTGNTIYF
few | TRBJ2-1 | TRBV25-1 | TRBD2 | TGTGCCAGCAGTGAAGACGATAGCGGGGGAGGGACGTTCTTC | CASSEDDSGGGTFF
few | TRBJ2-1 | TRBV4-1 | TRBD2 | TGCGCCAGCAGCCAAGGGATTAGCGGGAGTCCCTACAATGAGCAGTTCTTC | CASSQGISGSPYNEQFF
. | TRBJ1-2 | TRBV27 | TRBD1 | TGTGCCAGCAGTTACCGCGGACAGGGAAACTATGGCTACACCTTC | CASSYRGQGNYGYTF
many | TRBJ1-1 | TRBV5-4 | . | TGTGCCAGCAAACTGAGGACAGCCGGGGACACTGAAGCTTTCTTT | CASKLRTAGDTEAFF
few | TRBJ1-4 | TRBV5-1 | . | TGCGCCAGCAAGGGCCCCTTCGGGGACACTTCGAATGAAAAACTGTTTTTT | CASKGPFGDTSNEKLFF
. | TRBJ2-2 | TRBV4-3 | . | TGCGCCAGCAGCCAAGTCGTGACTACGAACACCGGGGAGCTGTTTTTT | CASSQVVTTNTGELFF
. | TRBJ1-2 | TRBV15 | . | TGTGCCACCAGCAGAGATCGGGGGGCCTATGGCTACACCTTC | CATSRDRGAYGYTF
few | TRBJ2-7 | TRBV6-6 | TRBD1 | TGTGCCAGCAGTGACAGGGGGCCGGGCTACGAGCAGTACTTC | CASSDRGPGYEQYF
few | TRBJ1-2 | TRBV30 | TRBD1 | TGTGCCTGGAGTGCAGGGGGCCAAGGCTTTTTCTACACCTTC | CAWSAGGQGFFYTF
few | TRBJ2-2 | TRBV11-2 | TRBD1 | TGTGCCAGCAGCTTCCAGCCCGGGACAGGGGGTGCCGGGGAGCTGTTTTTT | CASSFQPGTGGAGELFF
. | TRBJ1-6 | TRBV6-5 | . | TGTGCCAGCAGTTACTTTTCGGCTGACTCACCCCTCCACTTT | CASSYFSADSPLHF
. | TRBJ2-3 | TRBV5-4 | . | TGTGCCAGCAGCCCCGGAGGGGGCCTAGGCACAGATACGCAGTATTTT | CASSPGGGLGTDTQYF
few | TRBJ2-5 | TRBV14 | . | TGTGCCAGCAGCCCTCTAGCTCGAGAGACCCAGTACTTC | CASSPLARETQYF
few | TRBJ2-2 | TRBV19 | . | TGTGCCAGTAGTATAGATGTACCCGGGGAGCTGTTTTTT | CASSIDVPGELFF
few | TRBJ2-2 | TRBV6-1 | TRBD2 | TGTGCCAGCAGTGAACCCCTAACTAGCGGGTGGGGGGAGCTGTTTTTT | CASSEPLTSGWGELFF
. | TRBJ2-1 | TRBV6-5 | . | TGTGCCAGCAGCCCAGGGGACATTGAATCGCGGTTCTTC | CASSPGDIESRFF
. | TRBJ1-5 | TRBV9 | . | TGTGCCAGCAGCTTACGGGGGGTAGGACGTCAGCCCCAGCATTTT | CASSLRGVGRQPQHF
. | TRBJ1-2 | TRBV7-8 | . | TGTGCCAGCAGCTTAGCGATTGGGAAGAGTGGCTACACCTTC | CASSLAIGKSGYTF
. | TRBJ2-2 | TRBV7-8 | . | TGTGCCAGCAGCTTCAAAAATGGGGCCACCGGGGAGCTGTTTTTT | CASSFKNGATGELFF
many | TRBJ2-3 | TRBV6-1 | TRBD2 | TGTGCCAGCAGTGTACTAGCGGGGGGTGATACGCAGTATTTT | CASSVLAGGDTQYF